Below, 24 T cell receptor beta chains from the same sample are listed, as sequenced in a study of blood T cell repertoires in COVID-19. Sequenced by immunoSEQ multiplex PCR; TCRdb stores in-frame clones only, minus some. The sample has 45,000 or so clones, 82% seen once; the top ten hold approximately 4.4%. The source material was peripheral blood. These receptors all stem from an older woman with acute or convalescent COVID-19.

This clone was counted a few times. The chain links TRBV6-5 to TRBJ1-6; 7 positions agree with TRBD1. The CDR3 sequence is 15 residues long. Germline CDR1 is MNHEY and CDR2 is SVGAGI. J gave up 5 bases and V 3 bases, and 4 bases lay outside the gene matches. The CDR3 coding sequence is TGTGCCAGCAGTTATAGGGGGACAGATAATTCACCCCTCCACTTT. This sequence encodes CASSYRGTDNSPLHF.

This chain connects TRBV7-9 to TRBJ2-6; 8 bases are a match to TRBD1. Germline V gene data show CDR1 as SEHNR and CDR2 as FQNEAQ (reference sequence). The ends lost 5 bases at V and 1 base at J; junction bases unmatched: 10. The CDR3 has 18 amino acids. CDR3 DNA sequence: TGTGCCAGCAGCCTCGGGACAGGTACGAGTTCTGGGGCCAACGTCCTGACTTTC. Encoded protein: CASSLGTGTSSGANVLTF. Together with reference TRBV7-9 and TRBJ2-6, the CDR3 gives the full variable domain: DTGVSQNPRHKITKRGQNVTFRCDPISEHNRLYWYRQTLGQGPEFLTYFQNEAQLEKSRLLSDRFSAERPKGSFSTLEIQRTEQGDSAMYLCASSLGTGTSSGANVLTFGAGSRLTVL.

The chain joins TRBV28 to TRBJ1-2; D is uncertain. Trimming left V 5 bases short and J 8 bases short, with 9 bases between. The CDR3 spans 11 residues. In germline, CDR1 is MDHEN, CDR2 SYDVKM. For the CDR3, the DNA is TGTGCCAGCAGTCCCCAGGCCGGCTACACCTTC. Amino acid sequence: CASSPQAGYTF.

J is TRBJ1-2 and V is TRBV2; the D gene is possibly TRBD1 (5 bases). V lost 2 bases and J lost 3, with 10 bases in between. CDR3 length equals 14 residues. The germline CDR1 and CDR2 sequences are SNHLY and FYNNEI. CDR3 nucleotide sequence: TGTGCCAGCAGTGAACTTCGGGGGGACTATGGCTACACCTTC. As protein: CASSELRGDYGYTF.

CDR3 sequence reads: CASSKQGYTDTQYF. DNA of the CDR3: TGTGCCAGTAGTAAACAGGGTTACACAGATACGCAGTATTTT. This sequence joins TRBV19 and TRBJ2-3, with a weak D call TRBD1 (6 bases). The CDR3 covers 14 residues. Trimming took 4 bases from V and 2 from J, leaving 10 bases between them. Germline CDR1 LNHDA, CDR2 SQIVND (reference sequence).

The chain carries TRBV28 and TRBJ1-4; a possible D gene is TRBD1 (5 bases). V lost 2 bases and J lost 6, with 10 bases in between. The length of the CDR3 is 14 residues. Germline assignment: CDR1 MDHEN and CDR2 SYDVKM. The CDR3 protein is CASSLSGGDEKLFF. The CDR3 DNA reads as TGTGCCAGCAGTTTAAGCGGGGGGGATGAAAAACTGTTTTTT.

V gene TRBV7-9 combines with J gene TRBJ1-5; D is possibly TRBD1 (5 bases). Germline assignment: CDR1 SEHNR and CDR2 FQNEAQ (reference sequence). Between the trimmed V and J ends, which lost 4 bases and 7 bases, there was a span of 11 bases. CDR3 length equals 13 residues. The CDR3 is CASSSQGYQPQHF. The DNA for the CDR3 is TGTGCCAGCAGCTCCCAGGGATACCAGCCCCAGCATTTT.

The CDR3 is CAWNGQYNQPQHF. The DNA for the CDR3 is TGTGCCTGGAACGGACAGTACAATCAGCCCCAGCATTTT. The chain has TRBV30 and TRBJ1-5, with D perhaps TRBD1 (6 bases). This CDR3 spans 13 amino acids. The germline V and J ends were trimmed by 4 bases and 3 bases, with 10 bases remaining between them. The germline gives CDR1 GTSNPN, CDR2 SVGIG (reference sequence).

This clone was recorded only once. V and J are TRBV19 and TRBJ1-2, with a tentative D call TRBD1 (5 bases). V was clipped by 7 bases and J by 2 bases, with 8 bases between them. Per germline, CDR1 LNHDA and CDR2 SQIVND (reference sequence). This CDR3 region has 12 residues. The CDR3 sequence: CASKTANYGYTF. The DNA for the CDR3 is TGTGCCAGTAAGACAGCAAACTATGGCTACACCTTC.

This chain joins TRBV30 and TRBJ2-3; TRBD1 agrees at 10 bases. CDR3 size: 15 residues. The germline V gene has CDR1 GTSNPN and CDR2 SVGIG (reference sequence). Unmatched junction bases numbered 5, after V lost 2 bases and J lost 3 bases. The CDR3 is CAWSRGTGVTDTQYF. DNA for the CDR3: TGTGCCTGGAGTCGGGGGACAGGGGTTACAGATACGCAGTATTTT.

CDR3 nucleotides: TGTGCCAGCAGCTTGATTAGGACTAGCGGGTTACACAATGAGCAGTTCTTC. It encodes CASSLIRTSGLHNEQFF. J is TRBJ2-1 and V is TRBV5-4; TRBD2 agrees at 11 bases. J lost 5 bases, V lost 1 base, and 8 bases had no gene match. Germline values: CDR1 SGHNT, CDR2 YYREEE (reference sequence). This CDR3 comprises 17 residues.

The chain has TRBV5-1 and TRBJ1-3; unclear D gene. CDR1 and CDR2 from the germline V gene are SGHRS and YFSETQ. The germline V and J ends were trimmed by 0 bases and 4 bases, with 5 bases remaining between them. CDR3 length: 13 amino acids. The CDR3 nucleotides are TGCGCCAGCAGCTTGGATATGGGAAACACCATATATTTT. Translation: CASSLDMGNTIYF.

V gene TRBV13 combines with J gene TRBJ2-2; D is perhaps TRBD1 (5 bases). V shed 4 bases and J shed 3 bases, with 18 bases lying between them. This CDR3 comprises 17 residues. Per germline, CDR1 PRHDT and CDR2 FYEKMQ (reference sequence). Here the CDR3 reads CASSSEVSLGDTGELFF. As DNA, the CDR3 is TGTGCCAGCAGCTCAGAAGTGTCCCTAGGGGACACCGGGGAGCTGTTTTTT. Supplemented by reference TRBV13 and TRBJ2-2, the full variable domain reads AAGVIQSPRHLIKEKRETATLKCYPIPRHDTVYWYQQGPGQDPQFLISFYEKMQSDKGSIPDRFSAQQFSDYHSELNMSSLELGDSALYFCASSSEVSLGDTGELFFGEGSRLTVL.

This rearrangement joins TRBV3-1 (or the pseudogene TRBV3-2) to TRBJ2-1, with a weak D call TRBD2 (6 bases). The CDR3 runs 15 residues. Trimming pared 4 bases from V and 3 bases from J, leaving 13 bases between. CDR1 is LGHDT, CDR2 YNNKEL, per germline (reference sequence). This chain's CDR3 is CASSPRETNYNEQFF. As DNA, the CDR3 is TGTGCCAGCAGCCCCCGGGAGACTAACTACAATGAGCAGTTCTTC.

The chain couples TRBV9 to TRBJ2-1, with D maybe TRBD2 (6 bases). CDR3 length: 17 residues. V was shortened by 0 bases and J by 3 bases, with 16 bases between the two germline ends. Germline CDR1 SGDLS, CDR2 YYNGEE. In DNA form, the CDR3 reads TGTGCCAGCAGCGTAGTGTCGGCTAGCGAGGTCTACAATGAGCAGTTCTTC. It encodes CASSVVSASEVYNEQFF.

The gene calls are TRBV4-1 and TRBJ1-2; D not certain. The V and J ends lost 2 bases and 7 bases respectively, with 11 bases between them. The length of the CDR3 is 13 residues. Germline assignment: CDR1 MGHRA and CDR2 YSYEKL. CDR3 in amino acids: CASSQYGQAGYTF. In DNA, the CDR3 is TGCGCCAGCAGCCAATACGGTCAGGCTGGCTACACCTTC.

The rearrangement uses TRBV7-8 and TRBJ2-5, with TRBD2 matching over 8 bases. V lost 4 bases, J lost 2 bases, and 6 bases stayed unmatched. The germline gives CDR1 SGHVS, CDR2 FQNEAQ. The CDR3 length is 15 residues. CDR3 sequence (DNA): TGTGCCAGCAGCTACTCAAGCGGGAGTCAAGAGACCCAGTACTTC. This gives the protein CASSYSSGSQETQYF.

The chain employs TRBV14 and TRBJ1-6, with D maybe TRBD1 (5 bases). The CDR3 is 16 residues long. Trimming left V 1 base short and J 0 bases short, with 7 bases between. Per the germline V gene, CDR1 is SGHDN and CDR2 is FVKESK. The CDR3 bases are TGTGCCAGCAGCCAAGGCGACAGCTCCTATAATTCACCCCTCCACTTT. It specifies CASSQGDSSYNSPLHF.

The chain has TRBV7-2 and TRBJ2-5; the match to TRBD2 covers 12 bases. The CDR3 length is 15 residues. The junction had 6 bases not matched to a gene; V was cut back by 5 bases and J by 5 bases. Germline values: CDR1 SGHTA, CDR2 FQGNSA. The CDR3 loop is CASSMTSGSLETQYF. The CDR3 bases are TGTGCCAGCAGCATGACTAGCGGGAGTTTGGAGACCCAGTACTTC.

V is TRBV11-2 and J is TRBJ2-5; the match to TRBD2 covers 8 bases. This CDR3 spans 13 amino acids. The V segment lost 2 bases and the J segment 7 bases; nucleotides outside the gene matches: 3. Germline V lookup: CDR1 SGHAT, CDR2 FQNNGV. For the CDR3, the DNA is TGTGCCAGCAGCTTACGGGGGGGAGGGACCCAGTACTTC. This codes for CASSLRGGGTQYF.

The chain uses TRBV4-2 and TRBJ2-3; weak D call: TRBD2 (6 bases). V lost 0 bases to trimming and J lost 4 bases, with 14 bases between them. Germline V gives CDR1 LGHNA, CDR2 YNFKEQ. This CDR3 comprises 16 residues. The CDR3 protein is CASSQDSEGNADTQYF. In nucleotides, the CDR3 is TGTGCCAGCAGCCAAGATTCGGAGGGCAACGCAGATACGCAGTATTTT.

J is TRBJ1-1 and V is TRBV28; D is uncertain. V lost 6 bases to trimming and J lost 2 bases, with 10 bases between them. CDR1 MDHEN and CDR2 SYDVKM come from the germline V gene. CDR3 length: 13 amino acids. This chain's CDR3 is CASRTQVNTEAFF. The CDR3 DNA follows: TGTGCCAGCAGAACTCAGGTTAACACTGAAGCTTTCTTT.

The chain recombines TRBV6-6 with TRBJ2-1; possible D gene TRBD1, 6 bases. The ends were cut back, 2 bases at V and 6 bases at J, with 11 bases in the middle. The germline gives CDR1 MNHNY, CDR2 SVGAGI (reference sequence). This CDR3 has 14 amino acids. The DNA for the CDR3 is TGTGCCAGCAGTTACGGGGGCTCCATCAATGAGCAGTTCTTC. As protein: CASSYGGSINEQFF.

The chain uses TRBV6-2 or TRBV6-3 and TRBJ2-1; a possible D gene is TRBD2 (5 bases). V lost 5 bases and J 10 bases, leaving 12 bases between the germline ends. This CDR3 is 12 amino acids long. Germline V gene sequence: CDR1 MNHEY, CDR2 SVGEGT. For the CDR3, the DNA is TGTGCCAGCAGTCTAGCAATGGGCGAGCAGTTCTTC. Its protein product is CASSLAMGEQFF.